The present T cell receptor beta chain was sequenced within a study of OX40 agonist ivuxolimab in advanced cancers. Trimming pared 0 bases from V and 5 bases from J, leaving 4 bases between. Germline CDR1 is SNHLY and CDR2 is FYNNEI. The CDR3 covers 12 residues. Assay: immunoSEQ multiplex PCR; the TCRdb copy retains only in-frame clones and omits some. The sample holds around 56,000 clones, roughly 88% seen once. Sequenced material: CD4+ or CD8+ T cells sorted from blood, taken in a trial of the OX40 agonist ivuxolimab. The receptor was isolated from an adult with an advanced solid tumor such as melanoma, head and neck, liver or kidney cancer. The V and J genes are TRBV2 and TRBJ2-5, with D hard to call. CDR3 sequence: CASSEAWETQYF. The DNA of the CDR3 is TGTGCCAGCAGTGAAGCCTGGGAGACCCAGTACTTC.